These 23 T cell receptor beta chains were all obtained from the same sample, sequenced in a study of blood T cell repertoires in COVID-19. The data were produced by immunoSEQ multiplex PCR, yet TCRdb's version contains in-frame clones alone and is incomplete. This table has some 66,000 clones, 70% to 85% appearing once. Input material: peripheral blood. Receptors were obtained from a man aged 60 to 69 with acute or convalescent COVID-19.

This chain uses TRBV10-2 with TRBJ2-7; 9 bases fit TRBD2. Germline V gene sequence: CDR1 WSHSY, CDR2 SAAADI. The J segment lost 0 bases and the V segment lost 7 bases, leaving 4 bases of the junction unmatched. The CDR3 contains 14 residues. CDR3 loop: CASTPLAGSYEQYF. The CDR3 DNA is TGCGCCAGCACTCCACTAGCGGGCTCCTACGAGCAGTACTTC.

This clone was recorded only once. The chain recombines TRBV5-1 with TRBJ2-1; tentative D call: TRBD2 (7 bases). From germline, CDR1 is SGHRS and CDR2 YFSETQ. There are 15 residues in the CDR3. With 4 bases removed from V and 8 bases from J, the gap between germline ends came to 19 bases. Written as DNA, the CDR3 is TGCGCCAGCAGCCCCCCCAATCGGGGGGCCGATGAGCAGTTCTTC. Translating gives CASSPPNRGADEQFF.

This clone was detected a few times. The genes are TRBV4-3 and TRBJ1-1; D not certain. Trimming shortened V by 1 base and J by 5 bases, and 8 bases separated the two germline ends. The CDR3 has 13 amino acids. Germline CDR1 LGHNA, CDR2 YSLEER. The CDR3 loop is CASSQVAGTEAFF. The DNA of the CDR3 is TGCGCCAGCAGCCAAGTGGCGGGGACTGAAGCTTTCTTT.

Here the CDR3 DNA reads TGTGCCAGCACCTTGGGGATCCGGACAGGGGCTGAAGCTTTCTTT. Its protein product is CASTLGIRTGAEAFF. V usage is TRBV7-2 and J usage is TRBJ1-1; 9 bases are a match to TRBD1. V lost 7 bases, J lost 6 bases, and 12 bases stayed unmatched. Germline V CDR1 and CDR2: SGHTA, FQGNSA. The CDR3 is 15 amino acids.

V usage is TRBV5-6 and J usage is TRBJ1-2, with a tentative D call TRBD1 (5 bases). Germline loops: CDR1 SGHDT, CDR2 YYEEEE. The CDR3 spans 13 residues. The V and J ends lost 2 bases and 2 bases respectively, with 7 bases between them. CDR3 loop: CASSFSGNYGYTF. The CDR3 DNA is TGTGCCAGCAGCTTTTCAGGGAACTATGGCTACACCTTC.

The chain recombines TRBV2 with TRBJ1-1; D is possibly TRBD1 (6 bases). This CDR3 has 16 residues. Trimming shortened V by 1 base and J by 0 bases, and 12 bases separated the two germline ends. Germline CDR1 reads SNHLY; CDR2 reads FYNNEI. CDR3 in amino acids: CASSEGGRRMNTEAFF. CDR3 nucleotide sequence: TGTGCCAGCAGTGAAGGGGGGCGTCGAATGAACACTGAAGCTTTCTTT.

The chain couples TRBV19 to TRBJ1-2; 7 nucleotides align to TRBD1. The V gene end was trimmed by 6 bases and the J gene end by 1 base; junction bases not matched to a gene: 11. From germline, CDR1 is LNHDA and CDR2 SQIVND (reference sequence). The CDR3 length is 16 residues. The CDR3 spells CASRDPLRDSNYGYTF. The CDR3 region has the DNA TGTGCCAGTAGAGACCCGCTTAGGGACAGTAACTATGGCTACACCTTC.

This chain links TRBV7-2 with TRBJ2-4; D remains ambiguous. The germline gives CDR1 SGHTA, CDR2 FQGNSA. The CDR3 consists of 13 residues. The ends were cut back, 6 bases at V and 1 base at J, with 7 bases in the middle. Here the CDR3 reads CASSPRAKNIQYF. The CDR3 bases are TGTGCCAGCAGTCCGAGGGCCAAAAACATTCAGTACTTC. Based on the CDR3 plus reference TRBV7-2 and TRBJ2-4, the full variable domain is GAGVSQSPSNKVTEKGKDVELRCDPISGHTALYWYRQSLGQGLEFLIYFQGNSAPDKSGLPSDRFSAERTGGSVSTLTIQRTQQEDSAVYLCASSPRAKNIQYFGAGTRLSVL.

V and J are TRBV19 and TRBJ2-2; D gene ambiguous. V lost 3 bases to trimming and J lost 7 bases, with 15 bases between them. This CDR3 spans 15 amino acids. Germline CDR1 is LNHDA and CDR2 is SQIVND (reference sequence). The CDR3 protein is CASSILAASGGELFF. The DNA of the CDR3 is TGTGCCAGTAGTATTTTGGCGGCGTCGGGCGGGGAGCTGTTTTTT.

The chain carries TRBV5-6 and TRBJ1-1; 7 bases fit TRBD1. There are 13 residues in the CDR3. The junction had 3 bases not matched to a gene; V was cut back by 4 bases and J by 3 bases. Germline V lookup: CDR1 SGHDT, CDR2 YYEEEE. The CDR3 coding sequence is TGTGCCAGCAGCCCCGGGACAGACACTGAAGCTTTCTTT. It codes for CASSPGTDTEAFF.

The V call is TRBV6-1, the J call TRBJ2-7, with D perhaps matching TRBD2 (6 bases). In germline, CDR1 is MNHNS, CDR2 SASEGT. V lost 4 bases to trimming and J lost 0 bases, with 16 bases between them. The CDR3 sequence is 16 residues long. The CDR3 reads CASSATLARSSYEQYF. As DNA, the CDR3 is TGTGCCAGCAGTGCGACCCTAGCGCGGAGCTCCTACGAGCAGTACTTC.

This clone was observed a handful of times. The V gene is TRBV5-6, the J gene TRBJ1-1; no firm D call. V lost 4 bases, J lost 6 bases, and 16 bases lay in between. Per the germline V gene, CDR1 is SGHDT and CDR2 is YYEEEE. The length of the CDR3 is 14 residues. The CDR3 nucleotides read TGTGCCAGCAGCAGAGGACTGAGAAGCTCTGAAGCTTTCTTT. It translates to CASSRGLRSSEAFF.

The gene calls are TRBV19 and TRBJ2-5; 9 bases are shared with TRBD1. The germline gives CDR1 LNHDA, CDR2 SQIVND (reference sequence). The CDR3 consists of 12 residues. V was pared by 6 bases and J by 5 bases, with 1 base of the junction left unmatched. Here the CDR3 reads CASRTGGETQYF. The CDR3 DNA reads as TGTGCCAGTAGGACAGGGGGGGAGACCCAGTACTTC.

The chain links TRBV5-5 to TRBJ2-7; D remains ambiguous. The length of the CDR3 is 17 residues. CDR1 and CDR2 from the germline V gene are SGHKS and YYEKEE (reference sequence). V was clipped by 2 bases and J by 4 bases, with 22 bases between them. The CDR3 loop is CASSFWRDGPLLYEQYV. For the CDR3, the DNA is TGTGCCAGCAGCTTCTGGCGAGATGGGCCCCTGCTTTACGAGCAGTACGTC.

CDR3 coding DNA: TGTGCCAGCAGCTTAGTTGCGGGGCGAGGCTACACCTTC. The encoded protein is CASSLVAGRGYTF. The gene calls are TRBV11-2 and TRBJ1-2; a weak D match, TRBD1 (5 bases). Trimming stripped 1 base from V and 8 bases from J, with 11 bases between. The CDR3 runs to 13 residues. Germline V gene data show CDR1 as SGHAT and CDR2 as FQNNGV.

This chain links TRBV6-6 with TRBJ1-1; 11 bases match TRBD1. The germline gives CDR1 MNHNY, CDR2 SVGAGI (reference sequence). The CDR3 totals 15 residues. V was pared by 3 bases and J by 5 bases, with 5 bases of the junction left unmatched. The CDR3 spells CASSYVGQGATEAFF. Written as DNA, the CDR3 is TGTGCCAGCAGTTATGTCGGACAGGGGGCGACTGAAGCTTTCTTT.

V is TRBV7-2 and J is TRBJ2-7; no definite D call. The CDR3 loop spans 16 amino acids. V was pared by 1 base and J by 6 bases, with 19 bases between. CDR1 is SGHTA, CDR2 FQGNSA, per germline. Written as DNA, the CDR3 is TGTGCCAGCAGCTTAGATGGTAGTGGAGCTTTAAGCGAGCAGTACTTC. This sequence encodes CASSLDGSGALSEQYF.

V usage is TRBV30 and J usage is TRBJ1-6; D unclear. Germline CDR1 is GTSNPN and CDR2 is SVGIG (reference sequence). The V end lost 2 bases, the J end lost 10 bases, and 15 bases lay between the germline ends. The CDR3 spans 14 residues. This CDR3 is CAWSRIDTSSPLHF. The CDR3 DNA reads as TGTGCCTGGAGTCGCATAGACACCTCCTCACCCCTCCACTTT.

The chain carries TRBV3-1 (or the pseudogene TRBV3-2) and TRBJ2-7, with a possible D match to TRBD1 (6 bases). CDR3 size: 14 residues. CDR1 LGHDT and CDR2 YNNKEL come from the germline V gene (reference sequence). With 4 bases removed from V and 9 bases from J, the gap between germline ends came to 19 bases. The CDR3: CASSPGQRRLGQYV. The CDR3 DNA sequence: TGTGCCAGCAGCCCAGGACAGCGCAGATTGGGGCAGTACGTC.

The chain couples TRBV7-9 to TRBJ2-3, with D tentatively TRBD2 (7 bases). Germline CDR1 is SEHNR and CDR2 is FQNEAQ (reference sequence). The CDR3 consists of 15 residues. V lost 5 bases, J lost 6 bases, and 18 bases lay in between. The CDR3 DNA follows: TGTGCCAGCAGCCGTCTGGCGGGGGCTGAGGATACGCAGTATTTT. Protein: CASSRLAGAEDTQYF.

The chain combines TRBV2 with TRBJ1-1; maybe TRBD1 (5 bases). The CDR3 loop spans 12 amino acids. Deletions cut 8 bases from V and 1 base from J, with 8 bases between. Germline V gene lookup returns CDR1 SNHLY and CDR2 FYNNEI. CDR3 amino acids: CASSQGNTEAFF. The CDR3, as DNA: TGTGCCAGCTCCCAGGGGAACACTGAAGCTTTCTTT.

In DNA form, the CDR3 reads TGTGCCAGCAGTTCTAGGGGGCGCCCAGATACGCAGTATTTT. Translating it yields CASSSRGRPDTQYF. The rearrangement joins TRBV27 to TRBJ2-3, with TRBD1 matching over 7 bases. The CDR3 spans 14 residues. V gave up 4 bases and J gave up 4 bases; unmatched junction bases: 5. Germline CDR1 reads MNHEY; CDR2 reads SMNVEV (reference sequence).

V and J are TRBV19 and TRBJ1-1, with 11 nucleotides matching TRBD1. Germline values: CDR1 LNHDA, CDR2 SQIVND (reference sequence). This CDR3 has 14 residues. Losses at the gene ends were 6 bases for V and 6 bases for J; bases not matched to a gene: 6. This CDR3 reads CASRGTGGRPEAFF. CDR3 nucleotide sequence: TGTGCCAGTAGGGGGACAGGGGGGAGGCCTGAAGCTTTCTTT.